This T cell receptor beta chain was found in a study of early T cells in non-severe SARS-CoV-2 infection. The CDR3 contains 14 residues. V dropped 4 bases and J dropped 5 bases, with 13 bases sitting between them. MiXCR, run by TCRdb on the 5' RACE reads, gives a single entry per CDR3 protein. The table has some 58,000 distinct CDR3 sequences, approximately 10% seen once. This clonotype was recorded a few times. This TCR came from an adult who was a healthcare worker with PCR-confirmed SARS-CoV-2 infection or an uninfected control (not recorded which). The sequencing here drew on whole blood, taken at baseline. The chain is built from TRBV12-3 or TRBV12-4 and TRBJ2-3; D unresolved. The CDR3, as DNA: TGTGCCAGCAGTTCTCCCATACTGGGAGATACGCAGTATTTT. Translating gives CASSSPILGDTQYF.